This T cell receptor (beta chain) is drawn from a study of blood T cell repertoires in COVID-19. Some clones are missing from TCRdb's copy, which holds only in-frame ones; the method was immunoSEQ multiplex PCR. The sample records 95,000 to 100,000 clones, 90% to 95% being singletons. This CDR3 contains 13 residues. Germline values: CDR1 SEHNR, CDR2 FQNEAQ (reference sequence). The V segment lost 8 bases and the J segment 4 bases; nucleotides outside the gene matches: 1. The V and J genes are TRBV7-9 and TRBJ1-4, with 10 bases aligning to TRBD1. The receptor comes from a man between 50 and 59 years old with acute or convalescent COVID-19. The sequencing sample was made of peripheral blood. The CDR3 protein is CASDRGHNEKLFF. The CDR3 region has the DNA TGTGCCAGCGACAGGGGGCATAATGAAAAACTGTTTTTT.